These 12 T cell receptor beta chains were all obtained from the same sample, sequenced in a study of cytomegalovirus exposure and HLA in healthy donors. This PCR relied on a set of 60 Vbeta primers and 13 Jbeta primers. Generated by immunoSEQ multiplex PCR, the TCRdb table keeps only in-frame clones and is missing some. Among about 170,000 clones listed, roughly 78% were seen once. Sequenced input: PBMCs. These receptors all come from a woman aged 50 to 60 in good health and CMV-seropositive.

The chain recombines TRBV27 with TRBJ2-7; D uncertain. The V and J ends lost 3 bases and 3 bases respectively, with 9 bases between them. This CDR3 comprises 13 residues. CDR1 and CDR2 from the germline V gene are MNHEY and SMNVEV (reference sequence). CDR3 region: CASSFARDYEQYF. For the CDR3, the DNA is TGTGCCAGCAGTTTTGCGCGTGACTACGAGCAGTACTTC.

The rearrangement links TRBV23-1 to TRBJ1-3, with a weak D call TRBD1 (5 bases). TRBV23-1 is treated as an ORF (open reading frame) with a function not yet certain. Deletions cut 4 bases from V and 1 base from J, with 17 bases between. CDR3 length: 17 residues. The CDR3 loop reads CASSRSVTAGSGNTIYF. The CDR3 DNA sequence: TGCGCCAGCAGTCGAAGCGTGACAGCCGGGTCTGGAAACACCATATATTTT.

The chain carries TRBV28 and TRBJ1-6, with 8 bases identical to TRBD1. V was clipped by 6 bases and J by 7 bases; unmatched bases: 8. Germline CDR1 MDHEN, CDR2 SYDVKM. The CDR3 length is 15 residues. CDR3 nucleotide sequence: TGTGCCAGCAGAATCCAGGGGGCGAGGAATTCACCCCTCCACTTT. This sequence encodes CASRIQGARNSPLHF. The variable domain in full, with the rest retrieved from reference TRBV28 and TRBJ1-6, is DVKVTQSSRYLVKRTGEKVFLECVQDMDHENMFWYRQDPGLGLRLIYFSYDVKMKEKGDIPEGYSVSREKKERFSLILESASTNQTSMYLCASRIQGARNSPLHFGNGTRLTVT.

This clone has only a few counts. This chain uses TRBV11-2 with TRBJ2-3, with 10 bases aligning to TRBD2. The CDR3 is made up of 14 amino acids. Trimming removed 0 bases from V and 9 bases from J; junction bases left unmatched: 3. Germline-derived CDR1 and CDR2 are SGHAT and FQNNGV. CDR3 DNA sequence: TGTGCCAGCAGCTTAGAGGTAGCGGGGGGAACGCAGTATTTT. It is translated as CASSLEVAGGTQYF.

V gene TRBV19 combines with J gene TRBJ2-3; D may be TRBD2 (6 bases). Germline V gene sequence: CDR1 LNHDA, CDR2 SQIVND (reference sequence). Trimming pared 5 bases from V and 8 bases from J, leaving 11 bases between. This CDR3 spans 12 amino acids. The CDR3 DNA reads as TGTGCCAGTAGTCCGGAGGGACGTACGCAGTATTTT. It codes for CASSPEGRTQYF.

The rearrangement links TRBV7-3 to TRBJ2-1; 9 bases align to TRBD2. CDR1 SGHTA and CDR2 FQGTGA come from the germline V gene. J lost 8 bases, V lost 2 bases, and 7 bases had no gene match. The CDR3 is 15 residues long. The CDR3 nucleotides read TGTGCCAGCAGCTTAGGGGCGGGAGGGCCACATGAGCAGTTCTTC. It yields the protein CASSLGAGGPHEQFF.

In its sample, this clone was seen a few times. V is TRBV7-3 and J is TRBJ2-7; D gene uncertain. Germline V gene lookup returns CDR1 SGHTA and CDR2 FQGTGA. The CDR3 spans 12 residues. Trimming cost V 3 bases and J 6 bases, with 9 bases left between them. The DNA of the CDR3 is TGTGCCAGCAGCTTGAGTAAAAGCGAGCAGTACTTC. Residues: CASSLSKSEQYF.

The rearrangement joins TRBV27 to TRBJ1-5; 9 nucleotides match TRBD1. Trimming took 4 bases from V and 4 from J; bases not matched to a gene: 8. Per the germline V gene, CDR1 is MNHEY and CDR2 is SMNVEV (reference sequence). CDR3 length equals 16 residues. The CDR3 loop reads CASSSTKGTGNQPQHF. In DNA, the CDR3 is TGTGCCAGCAGTTCTACGAAAGGGACAGGGAATCAGCCCCAGCATTTT.

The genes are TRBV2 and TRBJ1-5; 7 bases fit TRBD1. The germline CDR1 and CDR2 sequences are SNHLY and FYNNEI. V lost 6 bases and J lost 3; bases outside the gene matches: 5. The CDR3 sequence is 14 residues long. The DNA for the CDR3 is TGTGCCAGCAGGAGGGGACAGCACAATCAGCCCCAGCATTTT. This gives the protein CASRRGQHNQPQHF.

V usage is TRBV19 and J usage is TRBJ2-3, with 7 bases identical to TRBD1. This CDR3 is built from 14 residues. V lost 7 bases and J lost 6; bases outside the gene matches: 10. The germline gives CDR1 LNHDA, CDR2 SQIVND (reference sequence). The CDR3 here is CASKNRGLTDTQYF. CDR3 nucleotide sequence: TGTGCCAGTAAGAACAGGGGTTTGACGGATACGCAGTATTTT.

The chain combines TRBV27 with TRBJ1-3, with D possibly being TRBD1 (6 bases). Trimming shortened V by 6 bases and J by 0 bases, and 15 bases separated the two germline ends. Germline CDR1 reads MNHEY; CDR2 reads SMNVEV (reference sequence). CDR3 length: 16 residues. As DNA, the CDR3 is TGTGCCAGCAGGGACTTGGGGGCAGCCTCTGGAAACACCATATATTTT. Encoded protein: CASRDLGAASGNTIYF.

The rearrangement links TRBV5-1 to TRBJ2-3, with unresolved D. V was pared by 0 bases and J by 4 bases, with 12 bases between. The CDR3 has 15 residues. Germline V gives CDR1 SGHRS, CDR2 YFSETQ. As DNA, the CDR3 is TGCGCCAGCAGCTTGGCACAGTTAATTGCAGATACGCAGTATTTT. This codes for CASSLAQLIADTQYF.